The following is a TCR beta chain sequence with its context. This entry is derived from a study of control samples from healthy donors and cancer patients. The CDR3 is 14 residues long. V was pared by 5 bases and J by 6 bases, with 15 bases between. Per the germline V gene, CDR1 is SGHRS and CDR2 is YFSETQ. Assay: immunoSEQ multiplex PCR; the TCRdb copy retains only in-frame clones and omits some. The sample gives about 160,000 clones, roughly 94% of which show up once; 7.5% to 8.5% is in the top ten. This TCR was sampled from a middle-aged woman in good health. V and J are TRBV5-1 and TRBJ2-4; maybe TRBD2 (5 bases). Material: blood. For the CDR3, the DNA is TGCGCCAGCAGTGAAGGGCTAGAGGGAAACATTCAGTACTTC. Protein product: CASSEGLEGNIQYF.